Included here is one T cell receptor beta chain sequence, with context. The sample originates from a study of CD8 T cells in Susac syndrome. Looking at the study overall: Roughly eight of the sequenced Susac syndrome patients were in remission, and six had active disease.

Random-hexamer reverse transcription was applied to about 0.5 to 1 ug RNA. The immunoSEQ assay covered 54 Vbeta and 13 Jbeta segments for CDR3. TCRdb reprocessed the immunoSEQ multiplex PCR reads with MiXCR, giving one entry per CDR3 protein. The sample consists of some 250,000 distinct CDR3 sequences, almost 97% of them appearing once. TCR beta sequencing was performed on blood CD8+ and CD4+ T cells. TEMRA cells were enriched by FACS, while CD8+ and CD4+ T cells were obtained through a negative isolation that was performed magnetically. The source of this sequence is a human donor with Susac syndrome. The specimen sequenced was CD4+ T cells from PBMCs.

The CDR3 DNA follows: TGCAGTGCTAGAGATACCCCGTTTGGCCGCCGGGACACCGGTGAGCAGTTCTTC. Translation gives CSARDTPFGRRDTGEQFF. The chain is built from TRBV20-1 and TRBJ2-1, with D possibly matching TRBD1 (6 bases). V dropped 0 bases and J dropped 9 bases, with 27 bases sitting between them. Per the germline V gene, CDR1 is DFQATT and CDR2 is SNEGSKA (reference sequence). The length of the CDR3 is 18 residues.